This passage covers 19 T cell receptor beta chains from one sample sequenced in a study of vaccination effects on CD4 cells after COVID-19 (dated by TCRdb to between 2020 and 2023). These receptors lack a known antigen. In the ViraFEST assay, PBMC were stimulated with viral peptide pools, and antigen-specific CD4+ T cell clonotypes were then identified by expansion using TCR sequencing. After approximately eleven days of culture, CD4+ T cells were isolated with the EasySep CD4+ T cell isolation kit. None of the healthy vaccine recipients had a prior SARS-CoV-2 infection, which was confirmed by nucleocapsid antibody tests that came back negative both before and after vaccination. Preparation of the library involved the immunoSEQ multiplex PCR assay. Entries here come from immuneACCESS through TCRdb and include only in-frame sequences with V and J called. Some clones fail to appear in such tables; in the studies checked, an unresolved V gene covers under half of the shortfall, and the cause of the remainder is unknown. The sample table records about 28,000 clones; over 70% of these occur just once. Of the sample, 25% to 30% is held by the ten largest clones.

The sample in question was CD4+ T cells from PBMCs cultured with SARS-CoV-2 spike peptides, obtained before COVID-19 vaccination. The sample's cell subset or site label is to be understood as: SARS-CoV-2 spike overlapping peptide pool stimulation. The receptors were gathered from a human donor who received a COVID-19 vaccine.

The chain combines TRBV5-6 with TRBJ2-5, with 11 bases that match TRBD2. The J segment lost 2 bases and the V segment lost 0 bases, leaving 6 bases of the junction unmatched. The CDR3 has 17 amino acids. Germline V CDR1 and CDR2: SGHDT, YYEEEE. The CDR3 region has the DNA TGTGCCAGCAGCTTGGCCGGCCTAGCGGGGGGACAAGAGACCCAGTACTTC. Translated, it gives CASSLAGLAGGQETQYF.

This clone was observed once. The V gene is TRBV6-6, the J gene TRBJ1-1; 10 nucleotides line up with TRBD1. The CDR3 loop spans 13 amino acids. CDR1 and CDR2 from the germline V gene are MNHNY and SVGAGI (reference sequence). Trimming took 4 bases from V and 12 from J; bases not matched to a gene: 8. As DNA, the CDR3 is TGTGCCAGCAGTTCAGACAGGGGGCGTTTGTCTTTCTTT. Its protein is CASSSDRGRLSFF.

This sequence joins TRBV5-8 and TRBJ2-1, with D maybe TRBD1 (6 bases). CDR1 is SGHTS, CDR2 YDEGEE, per germline. The ends were cut back, 6 bases at V and 6 bases at J, with 16 bases in the middle. The CDR3 is 14 residues long. CDR3 sequence reads: CASTRDMSGNEQFF. The CDR3 region has the DNA TGTGCCAGCACCCGGGACATGAGCGGCAATGAGCAGTTCTTC.

DNA of the CDR3: TGTGCCAGCTCACCACAGGGGAGCAATCAGCCCCAGCATTTT. The encoded protein is CASSPQGSNQPQHF. The chain employs TRBV18 and TRBJ1-5, with D possibly being TRBD1 (5 bases). This CDR3 has 14 amino acids. Deletions cut 1 base from V and 1 base from J, with 5 bases between. Germline V gene data show CDR1 as KGHSH and CDR2 as LQKENI.

This clone was counted a few times. V and J are TRBV30 and TRBJ1-6; no clear D gene. V lost 0 bases and J 10 bases, leaving 7 bases between the germline ends. Germline loops: CDR1 GTSNPN, CDR2 SVGIG (reference sequence). The length of the CDR3 is 12 residues. DNA of the CDR3: TGTGCCTGGAGTGTACTCCGGTCACCCCTCCACTTT. It specifies CAWSVLRSPLHF.

A single count supports this clone. The chain has TRBV9 and TRBJ1-1, with D maybe TRBD1 (5 bases). The V end was cut by 0 bases, the J end by 4 bases, with 16 bases between. The germline V gene encodes CDR1 SGDLS and CDR2 YYNGEE. There are 16 residues in the CDR3. The CDR3 nucleotides read TGTGCCAGCAGCGTAGCCGATTCTGGGGCCCGCACTGAAGCTTTCTTT. Protein sequence: CASSVADSGARTEAFF.

The chain employs TRBV14 and TRBJ1-2; D possibly corresponds to TRBD1 (5 bases). The V gene's germline CDR1 is SGHDN and CDR2 FVKESK. V dropped 0 bases and J dropped 4 bases, with 9 bases sitting between them. This CDR3 is 14 amino acids long. Here the CDR3 DNA reads TGTGCCAGCAGCCAAGATTACGGGGCCTATGGCTACACCTTC. Residues: CASSQDYGAYGYTF.

This chain joins TRBV27 and TRBJ2-7; 8 bases match TRBD1. Looked up from germline, CDR1 is MNHEY and CDR2 is SMNVEV (reference sequence). J gave up 3 bases and V 0 bases, and 7 bases lay outside the gene matches. The CDR3 totals 16 residues. CDR3 sequence: CASSLSSWDRNYEQYF. The DNA of the CDR3 is TGTGCCAGCAGTTTATCCTCCTGGGACAGGAACTACGAGCAGTACTTC.

CDR3 in amino acids: CASSTLPGQGAHTIYF. In DNA, the CDR3 is TGTGCCAGTAGTACTCTTCCGGGACAGGGGGCGCACACCATATATTTT. The rearrangement uses TRBV19 and TRBJ1-3; the match to TRBD1 covers 12 bases. The V and J ends lost 4 bases and 8 bases, in that order; junction bases with no gene match: 9. There are 16 residues in the CDR3. Per germline, CDR1 LNHDA and CDR2 SQIVND (reference sequence).

This sequence joins TRBV7-2 and TRBJ1-1; 8 bases map to TRBD1. The germline gives CDR1 SGHTA, CDR2 FQGNSA. The V segment lost 4 bases and the J segment 5 bases; nucleotides outside the gene matches: 3. The CDR3 extends over 13 amino acids. CDR3 sequence reads: CASSSQGATEAFF. As DNA, the CDR3 is TGTGCCAGCAGCTCTCAGGGGGCAACTGAAGCTTTCTTT.

The rearrangement links TRBV5-4 to TRBJ2-5; D not certain. The V gene lost 0 bases and the J gene lost 0 bases, with 3 bases spanning the gap. The CDR3 totals 13 residues. In germline, CDR1 is SGHNT, CDR2 YYREEE (reference sequence). The CDR3 here is CASSLGYQETQYF. The CDR3 DNA follows: TGTGCCAGCAGCTTGGGGTACCAAGAGACCCAGTACTTC. Supplemented by reference TRBV5-4 and TRBJ2-5, the full variable domain reads ETGVTQSPTHLIKTRGQQVTLRCSSQSGHNTVSWYQQALGQGPQFIFQYYREEENGRGNFPPRFSGLQFPNYSSELNVNALELDDSALYLCASSLGYQETQYFGPGTRLLVL.

The V gene is TRBV4-3, the J gene TRBJ2-7, with D possibly being TRBD1 or TRBD2 (7 bases each). CDR3 length equals 14 residues. CDR1 and CDR2 (germline): LGHNA, YSLEER. The V gene lost 4 bases and the J gene lost 3 bases, with 13 bases spanning the gap. The CDR3 DNA reads TGCGCCAGCAGCCTTCAGGGGGGGGACTACGAGCAGTACTTC. Its translation: CASSLQGGDYEQYF.

This clone was counted a few times. This chain connects TRBV29-1 to TRBJ1-1; TRBD1 matches at 9 bases. This CDR3 contains 14 residues. The trim removed 0 bases at V and 5 bases at J, leaving 4 bases unmatched. In germline, CDR1 is SQVTM, CDR2 ANQGSEA. CDR3 amino acids: CSVEEGTGSTEAFF. The CDR3 DNA reads as TGCAGCGTTGAAGAAGGGACAGGGAGTACTGAAGCTTTCTTT. Complete variable domain (other parts from reference TRBV29-1 and TRBJ1-1): SAVISQKPSRDICQRGTSLTIQCQVDSQVTMMFWYRQQPGQSLTLIATANQGSEATYESGFVIDKFPISRPNLTFSTLTVSNMSPEDSSIYLCSVEEGTGSTEAFFGQGTRLTVV.

V and J are TRBV30 and TRBJ1-2; 7 bases are a match to TRBD1. This CDR3 has 14 amino acids. Germline loops: CDR1 GTSNPN, CDR2 SVGIG (reference sequence). The V segment lost 0 bases and the J segment 8 bases; nucleotides outside the gene matches: 9. The CDR3 loop reads CAWSVTGVLGGYTF. CDR3 DNA sequence: TGTGCCTGGAGTGTAACAGGGGTTTTGGGCGGCTACACCTTC. The complete variable domain, with remaining parts taken from reference TRBV30 and TRBJ1-2, reads SQTIHQWPATLVQPVGSPLSLECTVEGTSNPNLYWYRQAAGRGLQLLFYSVGIGQISSEVPQNLSASRPQDRQFILSSKKLLLSDSGFYLCAWSVTGVLGGYTFGSGTRLTVV.

This clone was observed once. V and J are TRBV19 and TRBJ2-5; D is tentatively TRBD1 or TRBD2 (5 bases each). V lost 2 bases to trimming and J lost 5 bases, with 9 bases between them. The germline V gene encodes CDR1 LNHDA and CDR2 SQIVND (reference sequence). This CDR3 has 13 amino acids. The CDR3 bases are TGTGCCAGTAGTATATCCTGGGGGGAGACCCAGTACTTC. Protein: CASSISWGETQYF.

This clone was counted between two and nine times. The chain is built from TRBV6-5 and TRBJ2-7; D is unclear. Germline CDR1 and CDR2: MNHEY and SVGAGI. V shed 5 bases and J shed 0 bases, with 11 bases lying between them. This CDR3 spans 14 amino acids. Here the CDR3 reads CASSRGVISYEQYF. Here the CDR3 DNA reads TGTGCCAGCAGTCGAGGAGTAATCTCCTACGAGCAGTACTTC.

This clone came up once. The chain combines TRBV6-5 with TRBJ1-3; D remains unclear. Germline CDR1 MNHEY, CDR2 SVGAGI. V shed 8 bases and J shed 0 bases, with 5 bases lying between them. This CDR3 has 12 residues. The CDR3 loop reads CASRASGNTIYF. The CDR3 nucleotides are TGTGCCAGCCGGGCCTCTGGAAACACCATATATTTT.

V is TRBV19 and J is TRBJ1-5; 7 nucleotides agree with TRBD1. The CDR3 runs 13 residues. Germline V gives CDR1 LNHDA, CDR2 SQIVND (reference sequence). The junction had 6 bases not matched to a gene; V was cut back by 8 bases and J by 5 bases. The CDR3 DNA is TGTGCCAGTTCCCGACAGGGTGATCAGCCCCAGCATTTT. This gives the protein CASSRQGDQPQHF.

CDR3 loop: CASSPRQGLAGGHADTQYF. The CDR3 DNA reads TGTGCCAGCAGCCCACGTCAGGGACTAGCGGGGGGGCACGCAGATACGCAGTATTTT. This chain uses TRBV9 with TRBJ2-3; TRBD2 matches 16 bases. Trimming took 4 bases from V and 4 from J; bases not matched to a gene: 12. Germline CDR1 SGDLS, CDR2 YYNGEE. CDR3 length: 19 residues.